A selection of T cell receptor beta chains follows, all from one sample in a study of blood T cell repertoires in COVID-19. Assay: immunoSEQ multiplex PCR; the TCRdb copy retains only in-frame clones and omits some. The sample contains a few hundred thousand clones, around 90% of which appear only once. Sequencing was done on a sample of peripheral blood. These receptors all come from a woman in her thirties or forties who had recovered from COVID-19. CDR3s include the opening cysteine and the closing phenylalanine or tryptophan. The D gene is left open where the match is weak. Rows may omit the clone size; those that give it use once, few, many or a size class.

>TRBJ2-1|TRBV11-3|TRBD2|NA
TGTGCCAGCAGCTTAGAGGGCGGGAGTTTCAATGAGCAGTTCTTC
CASSLEGGSFNEQFF
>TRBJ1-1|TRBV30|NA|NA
TGTGCCTGGCAGGGGATAATGAACACTGAAGCTTTCTTT
CAWQGIMNTEAFF
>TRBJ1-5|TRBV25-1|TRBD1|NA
TGTGCCAGCAGTAGAGGGGGCATAGGCAATCAGCCCCAGCATTTT
CASSRGGIGNQPQHF
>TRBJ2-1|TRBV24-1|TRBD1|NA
TGTGCCACCAGTCCGGAGGGGACAGGGGGTATCGATGAGCAGTTCTTC
CATSPEGTGGIDEQFF
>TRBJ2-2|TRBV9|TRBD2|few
TGTGCCAGCAGCGTACCTAGTATACGGGAGGGCCCCACCGGGGAGCTGTTTTTT
CASSVPSIREGPTGELFF
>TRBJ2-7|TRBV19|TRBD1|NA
TGTGCCACCTCGGGACAGTCTTCCTACGAGCAGTACTTC
CATSGQSSYEQYF
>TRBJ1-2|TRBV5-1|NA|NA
TGCGCCAGCAGCTTGGCCTTAGGGACATCCGTCGGCTATGGCTACACCTTC
CASSLALGTSVGYGYTF
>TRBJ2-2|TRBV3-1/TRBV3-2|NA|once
TGTGCCAGCAGCCAAGAGGCCAGGACCGGGGAGCTGTTTTTT
CASSQEARTGELFF
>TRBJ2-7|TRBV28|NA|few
TGTGCCAGCAGCCCTTCTGGGGGGAACTACGAGCAGTACTTC
CASSPSGGNYEQYF
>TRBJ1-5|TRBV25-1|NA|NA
TGTGCCAGCAGCGGACAGAAACCAAATCAGCCCCAGCATTTT
CASSGQKPNQPQHF
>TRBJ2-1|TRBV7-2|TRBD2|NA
TGTGCCAGCAGCTTGGGGACTAGCGGGATCTTTTCCTACAATGAGCAGTTCTTC
CASSLGTSGIFSYNEQFF
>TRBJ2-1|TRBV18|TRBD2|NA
TGTGCCAGCTCACCAATCGGGGGGTCCTACAATGAGCAGTTCTTC
CASSPIGGSYNEQFF
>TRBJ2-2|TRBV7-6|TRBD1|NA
TGTGCCAGCAGCCCCCTGACAGGGCCGAACACCGGGGAGCTGTTTTTT
CASSPLTGPNTGELFF
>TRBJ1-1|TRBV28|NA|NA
TGTGCCAGCAGTTTCGGAGGAAACACTGAAGCTTTCTTT
CASSFGGNTEAFF
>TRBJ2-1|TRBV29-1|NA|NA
TGCAGCGTTGGCGGGACTCGCGAGGGCAATGAGCAGTTCTTC
CSVGGTREGNEQFF
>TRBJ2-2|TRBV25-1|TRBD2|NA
TGTGCCAGCAGTGGGCTAGCGGGAGTTCTACCCGGGGAGCTGTTTTTT
CASSGLAGVLPGELFF
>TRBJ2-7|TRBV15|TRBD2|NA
TGTGCCACCAGCAGAGGATCTAGCGGTATATACGAGCAGTACTTC
CATSRGSSGIYEQYF
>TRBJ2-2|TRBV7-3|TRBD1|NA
TGTGCCAGCAGCTTCGCCGGGACAGGGGGCTCAACCGGGGAGCTGTTTTTT
CASSFAGTGGSTGELFF
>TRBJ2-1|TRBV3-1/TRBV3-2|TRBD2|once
TGTGCCAGCAGCCGACTAGCGGCCTACAATGAGCAGTTCTTC
CASSRLAAYNEQFF
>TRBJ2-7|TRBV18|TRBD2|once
TGTGCCAGCTCACCCCGGTTAGCGGGAGGCGAGCAGTACTTC
CASSPRLAGGEQYF
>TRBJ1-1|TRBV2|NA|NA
TGTGCCAGCAGGAAGTTCTCACCGGCAGGGTTACACACTGAAGCTTTCTTT
CASRKFSPAGLHTEAFF
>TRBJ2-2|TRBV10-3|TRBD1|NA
TGTGCCATCAGTGTGGGACAGGGGGCGGACACCGGGGAGCTGTTTTTT
CAISVGQGADTGELFF
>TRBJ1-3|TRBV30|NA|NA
TGTGCCTGGGACATCTCTGGAAACACCATATATTTT
CAWDISGNTIYF
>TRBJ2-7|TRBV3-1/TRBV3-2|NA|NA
TGTGCCAGCAGCCAACAATATCAGGTGGAGCAGTACTTC
CASSQQYQVEQYF
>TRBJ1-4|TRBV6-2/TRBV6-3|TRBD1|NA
TGTGCCAGCAGCGAAAACAGGGGCTCTGCAACTAATGAAAAACTGTTTTTT
CASSENRGSATNEKLFF
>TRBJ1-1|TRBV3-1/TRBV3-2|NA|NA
TGTGCCAGCAGCTTTGACAGCCCGAGGAGTGAAGCTTTCTTT
CASSFDSPRSEAFF
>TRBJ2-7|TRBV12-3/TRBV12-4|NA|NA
TGTGCCAGCAGTTTCTCCCCCTACGAGCAGTACTTC
CASSFSPYEQYF
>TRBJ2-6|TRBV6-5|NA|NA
TGTGCCAGCAGTTACGAGGGTTTCGGGGCCAACGTCCTGACTTTC
CASSYEGFGANVLTF
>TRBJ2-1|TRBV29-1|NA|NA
TGCAGCGTTGGTAGGACCTCAGGTGGAGGTGACAATGAGCAGTTCTTC
CSVGRTSGGGDNEQFF
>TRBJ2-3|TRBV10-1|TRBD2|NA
TGCGCCAGACCCGGGGGGGCGCAGTATTTT
CARPGGAQYF
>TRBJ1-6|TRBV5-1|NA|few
TGCGCCAGCAGCGCCGGACAGTACAATTCACCCCTCCACTTT
CASSAGQYNSPLHF
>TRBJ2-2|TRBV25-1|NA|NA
TGTGCCAGCAGTCCGCCTAGTCGGGCCGGGGAGCTGTTTTTT
CASSPPSRAGELFF
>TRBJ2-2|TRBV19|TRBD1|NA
TGTGCCAGTAGTATACAGGGGGTGGACACCGGGGAGCTGTTTTTT
CASSIQGVDTGELFF
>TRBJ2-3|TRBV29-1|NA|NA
TGCAGCGTTGACCCGTCCACAGATACGCAGTATTTT
CSVDPSTDTQYF
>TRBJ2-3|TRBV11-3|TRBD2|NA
TGTGCCAGCAGCTTAGATCCAGCGGGAGCCTATCCTCATACGCAGTATTTT
CASSLDPAGAYPHTQYF
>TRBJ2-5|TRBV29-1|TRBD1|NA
TGCAGCGTTGATGGCCCGACAGGGGGCGGCGAGACCCAGTACTTC
CSVDGPTGGGETQYF
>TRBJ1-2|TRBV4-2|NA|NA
TGTGCCAGCAGCCCTGAGGACAGCGAGATTAACTATGGCTACACCTTC
CASSPEDSEINYGYTF
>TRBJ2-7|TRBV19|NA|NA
TGTGCCAGTAGTAGGGCAGGGCAGTTGAACGAGCAGTACTTC
CASSRAGQLNEQYF
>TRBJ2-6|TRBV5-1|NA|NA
TGCGCCAGCAGCCCCGGAGCGTCTGGGGCCAACGTCCTGACTTTC
CASSPGASGANVLTF
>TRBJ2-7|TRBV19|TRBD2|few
TGTGCCAGTAGGGAACTAGCGGGCTTTGCCTACGAGCAGTACTTC
CASRELAGFAYEQYF
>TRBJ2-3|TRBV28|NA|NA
TGTGCCAGCAGCCGAGGTACCCGGGATACGCAGTATTTT
CASSRGTRDTQYF
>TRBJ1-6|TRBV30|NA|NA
TGTGCCTGGAAAGTCAGTGATCCTTCACCCCTCCACTTT
CAWKVSDPSPLHF
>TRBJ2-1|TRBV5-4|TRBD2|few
TGTGCCAGCAGCTGGGGTGCTAGCGGGGGGAATGAGCAGTTCTTC
CASSWGASGGNEQFF
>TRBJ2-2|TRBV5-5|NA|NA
TGTGCCAGCAGCTCTGGGGGGGCGGCCACCGGGGAGCTGTTTTTT
CASSSGGAATGELFF
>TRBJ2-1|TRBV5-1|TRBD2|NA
TGCGCCAGCAGCTCCGCCGGGACTATCTACAATGAGCAGTTCTTC
CASSSAGTIYNEQFF